The 30 T cell receptor beta chains in this list originate from one sample, sequenced in a study of blood T cells in healthy people across ages. The second PCR ran about 6 to 12 cycles with a sample-barcoded 5' primer and J-beta primers. TCRdb processed the 5' RACE reads anew with MiXCR; each CDR3 protein has one entry. Here the sample spans 1.5 million to 2 million distinct CDR3 sequences, 34% being singletons. The sample comprised blood. Source of these receptors: a woman aged 25 to 39 in good health.

The sample holds many counts of this clonotype. At one end, the junction sequence differs from germline, possibly due to a read error. V gene TRBV3-1 combines with J gene TRBJ2-1, with 12 bases that match TRBD2. From germline, CDR1 is LGHDT and CDR2 YNNKEL (reference sequence). The CDR3 sequence is 15 residues long. CDR3 bases: TGCGCCAGCAGCCAAGCTAGCGGGAGGGCGAATGAGCAGTTCTTC. Protein: CASSQASGRANEQFF.

In the case of this clonotype: One end of the junction is discordant with germline, which a read error may explain. The gene calls are TRBV12-3 or TRBV12-4 and TRBJ2-1, with 13 bases that match TRBD2. The tail of the sequence fits TRBJ2-7 better, so the J call may be wrong. This CDR3 is 15 amino acids long. Here the CDR3 DNA reads TGTGCCGGCAGGACTAGCGGGAGAGAGGGGAATGAGCAGTACTTC. Encoded protein: CAGRTSGREGNEQYF.

This clonotype was seen more than once but under ten times. CDR3 region: CSARASGTEYNEQFF. DNA for the CDR3: TGCAGTGCTAGAGCCTCCGGGACCGAATACAATGAGCAGTTCTTC. The chain couples TRBV20-1 to TRBJ2-1, with D perhaps being TRBD1 or TRBD2 (5 bases each). Trimming removed 1 base from V and 4 bases from J, with 14 bases in between. This CDR3 contains 15 residues. The V gene's germline CDR1 is DFQATT and CDR2 SNEGSKA (reference sequence).

This clonotype was seen ten or more times. The rearrangement links TRBV20-1 to TRBJ2-7; perhaps TRBD2 as D (5 bases). Trimming took 1 base from V and 2 from J, leaving 9 bases between them. Germline V gives CDR1 DFQATT, CDR2 SNEGSKA (reference sequence). The CDR3 has 13 residues. CDR3 nucleotide sequence: TGCAGTGCTAGAGGAGGGATCACCTACGAGCAGTACTTC. Translated: CSARGGITYEQYF.

The rearrangement joins TRBV29-1 to TRBJ1-2, with 7 bases matching TRBD1. After removal of 2 bases from V and 0 bases from J, the junction contained 15 bases not matched to a gene. The CDR3 is made up of 18 amino acids. CDR1 SQVTM and CDR2 ANQGSEA come from the germline V gene. CDR3 nucleotide sequence: TGCAGCGTTGAACGGGCGAACAGGGGCAGGGGAACTAACTATGGCTACACCTTC. Residues: CSVERANRGRGTNYGYTF. The full variable domain, in which reference TRBV29-1 and TRBJ1-2 provide the parts outside the CDR3, is SAVISQKPSRDICQRGTSLTIQCQVDSQVTMMFWYRQQPGQSLTLIATANQGSEATYESGFVIDKFPISRPNLTFSTLTVSNMSPEDSSIYLCSVERANRGRGTNYGYTFGSGTRLTVV.

This clonotype turned up a few times. A much larger clone sits a single nucleotide away, making a read error possible. V gene TRBV11-2 combines with J gene TRBJ2-1; TRBD2 might be the D (6 bases). The V gene's germline CDR1 is SGHAT and CDR2 FQNNGV. Deletions cut 5 bases from V and 13 bases from J, with 24 bases between. The CDR3 has 15 amino acids. The CDR3 region is CASSPLAGPQETQFF. The CDR3 DNA sequence: TGTGCCAGCAGCCCCCTTGCGGGACCCCAAGAGACCCAGTTCTTC.

The chain uses TRBV5-1 and TRBJ1-1; D unclear. The CDR3 totals 15 residues. The V gene lost 5 bases and the J gene lost 2 bases, with 16 bases spanning the gap. Germline loops: CDR1 SGHRS, CDR2 YFSETQ. The CDR3 sequence is CASSLDRGRNTEAFF. The CDR3 DNA is TGCGCCAGCAGTTTAGATCGCGGCAGAAACACTGAAGCTTTCTTT.

The chain combines TRBV5-1 with TRBJ1-2; a possible D gene is TRBD1 (5 bases). Deletions cut 5 bases from V and 6 bases from J, with 11 bases between. The germline CDR1 and CDR2 sequences are SGHRS and YFSETQ. The length of the CDR3 is 12 residues. Here the CDR3 DNA reads TGCGCCAGCAGTCAGGGACCAGATGGCTACACCTTC. Translated, it gives CASSQGPDGYTF.

The DNA of the CDR3 is TGCAGTGCTAGAGATCTCCCCGAACTCTATAATTCACCCCTCCACTTT. Amino acids: CSARDLPELYNSPLHF. This chain joins TRBV20-1 and TRBJ1-6; no clear D. V shed 0 bases and J shed 3 bases, with 12 bases lying between them. Germline CDR1 reads DFQATT; CDR2 reads SNEGSKA (reference sequence). This CDR3 spans 16 amino acids.

This clonotype occurred a few times. This chain links TRBV28 with TRBJ2-1; 10 bases are shared with TRBD2. CDR3 length: 17 amino acids. V lost 10 bases to trimming and J lost 3 bases; unmatched junction nucleotides: 15. CDR1 and CDR2 (germline): MDHEN, SYDVKM. The CDR3 spells CATDTSGTRDGYNEQFF. CDR3 in DNA: TGTGCCACCGACACTAGCGGGACTCGGGACGGCTACAATGAGCAGTTCTTC.

Only a few counts were recorded for this clonotype. This rearrangement joins TRBV7-3 to TRBJ2-1; tentatively, D is TRBD1 (5 bases). The V and J ends lost 5 bases and 9 bases respectively, with 17 bases between them. This CDR3 comprises 14 residues. CDR1 and CDR2 (germline): SGHTA, FQGTGA. CDR3 sequence: CASSPVTAVPEQFF. Written as DNA, the CDR3 is TGTGCCAGCAGCCCCGTGACAGCAGTCCCTGAGCAGTTCTTC.

This clonotype was seen at least ten times. The chain employs TRBV4-1 and TRBJ1-2, with unresolved D. In germline, CDR1 is MGHRA, CDR2 YSYEKL. The CDR3 is 16 amino acids. Trimming removed 1 base from V and 1 base from J, with 13 bases in between. CDR3 loop: CASSQVILQRNYGYTF. CDR3 DNA: TGCGCCAGCAGCCAAGTGATTTTACAGCGTAACTATGGCTACACCTTC.

V is TRBV29-1 and J is TRBJ2-3; D is possibly TRBD1 (6 bases). The CDR3 extends over 16 amino acids. Germline-derived CDR1 and CDR2 are SQVTM and ANQGSEA. This CDR3 is CSAQGHPLASTDTQYF. DNA for the CDR3: TGCAGTGCTCAGGGACATCCTCTTGCGAGCACAGATACGCAGTATTTT.

In its sample, this clonotype was seen many times. This chain connects TRBV29-1 to TRBJ2-3, with D perhaps matching TRBD1 (5 bases). Trimming took 7 bases from V and 1 from J, leaving 9 bases between them. This CDR3 has 12 amino acids. Per germline, CDR1 SQVTM and CDR2 ANQGSEA. CDR3 DNA sequence: TGCAGCGCCCAAGGGGGCACAGATACGCAGTATTTT. Its translation is CSAQGGTDTQYF.

This clonotype occurred once. A much larger clonotype is one base distant, so this may be a read error. The chain is built from TRBV5-1 and TRBJ2-5, with TRBD1 matching over 8 bases. Germline assignment: CDR1 SGHRS and CDR2 YFSETQ. The length of the CDR3 is 14 residues. The CDR3, as DNA: TGCGCCAGCAGCTTCCGGGACAGGCAAGAGGCCCAGTACTTC. Translation gives CASSFRDRQEAQYF.

The CDR3 is CASSEAPSPRLYQPQHF. The CDR3 nucleotides are TGTGCCAGCAGTGAAGCGCCCAGTCCTCGCTTATATCAGCCCCAGCATTTT. The J gene is TRBJ1-5, the V gene TRBV2; D gene ambiguous. Germline CDR1 reads SNHLY; CDR2 reads FYNNEI. The V and J ends lost 0 bases and 5 bases respectively, with 17 bases between them. This CDR3 contains 17 residues.

The J gene is TRBJ2-5, the V gene TRBV7-9, with a weak D call TRBD1 (5 bases). The length of the CDR3 is 15 residues. Deletions cut 1 base from V and 4 bases from J, with 13 bases between. Per germline, CDR1 SEHNR and CDR2 FQNEAQ (reference sequence). CDR3: CASSLVVGQVETQYF. The DNA for the CDR3 is TGTGCCAGCAGCTTAGTCGTGGGGCAGGTAGAGACCCAGTACTTC.

The chain recombines TRBV20-1 with TRBJ2-4, with no clear D. The CDR3 length is 15 residues. Germline V lookup: CDR1 DFQATT, CDR2 SNEGSKA (reference sequence). Trimming stripped 6 bases from V and 0 bases from J, with 15 bases between. The CDR3 nucleotides are TGCAGTGCAATCGGACCGACCCTAGCCAAAAACATTCAGTACTTC. This gives the protein CSAIGPTLAKNIQYF.

CDR3 protein: CASSHGQGGYNEQFF. DNA for the CDR3: TGTGCCAGCAGCCACGGACAGGGGGGCTACAATGAGCAGTTCTTC. The gene calls are TRBV28 and TRBJ2-1; 10 nucleotides line up with TRBD1. The CDR3 has 15 amino acids. J lost 3 bases, V lost 6 bases, and 5 bases had no gene match. Germline loops: CDR1 MDHEN, CDR2 SYDVKM.

J is TRBJ2-1 and V is TRBV9, with 10 bases that match TRBD2. The V gene's germline CDR1 is SGDLS and CDR2 YYNGEE. After removal of 0 bases from V and 6 bases from J, the junction contained 6 bases not matched to a gene. There are 16 residues in the CDR3. CDR3 coding DNA: TGTGCCAGCAGCGTAGCTGGGCTAGCGGGAGTCAATGAGCAGTTCTTC. Amino acids: CASSVAGLAGVNEQFF.

J is TRBJ2-5 and V is TRBV20-1, with D perhaps matching TRBD1 or TRBD2 (5 bases each). V was pared by 1 base and J by 2 bases, with 20 bases between. Germline V gene lookup returns CDR1 DFQATT and CDR2 SNEGSKA (reference sequence). This CDR3 is built from 17 residues. This chain's CDR3 is CSARGHFMGEPQETQYF. The CDR3 region has the DNA TGCAGTGCTAGAGGTCACTTTATGGGGGAACCACAAGAGACCCAGTACTTC.

This clonotype was observed many times. The chain carries TRBV5-1 and TRBJ2-5; D tentatively reads TRBD1 or TRBD2 (5 bases each). Germline-derived CDR1 and CDR2 are SGHRS and YFSETQ. The length of the CDR3 is 15 residues. Trimming removed 4 bases from V and 2 bases from J, with 15 bases in between. CDR3: CASSQLPGPQETQYF. The CDR3 DNA follows: TGCGCCAGCAGCCAACTCCCGGGACCGCAAGAGACCCAGTACTTC. Drawing the rest from reference TRBV5-1 and TRBJ2-5, the complete variable domain is KAGVTQTPRYLIKTRGQQVTLSCSPISGHRSVSWYQQTPGQGLQFLFEYFSETQRNKGNFPGRFSGRQFSNSRSEMNVSTLELGDSALYLCASSQLPGPQETQYFGPGTRLLVL.

V is TRBV28 and J is TRBJ2-7; 8 positions agree with TRBD2. V was clipped by 4 bases and J by 1 base; unmatched bases: 3. CDR3 length equals 14 residues. In germline, CDR1 is MDHEN, CDR2 SYDVKM. CDR3 amino acids: CASSCGGTSYEQYF. Written as DNA, the CDR3 is TGTGCCAGCAGTTGCGGGGGGACATCCTACGAGCAGTACTTC. Full variable domain (rest looked up from reference TRBV28 and TRBJ2-7): DVKVTQSSRYLVKRTGEKVFLECVQDMDHENMFWYRQDPGLGLRLIYFSYDVKMKEKGDIPEGYSVSREKKERFSLILESASTNQTSMYLCASSCGGTSYEQYFGPGTRLTVT.

The chain uses TRBV11-2 and TRBJ2-5; D gene ambiguous. V was clipped by 1 base and J by 5 bases, with 17 bases between them. This CDR3 has 16 amino acids. Per germline, CDR1 SGHAT and CDR2 FQNNGV. The CDR3 loop reads CASSLAGRRRQETQYF. The CDR3 DNA is TGTGCCAGCAGCTTAGCTGGCCGGAGACGCCAGGAGACCCAGTACTTC.

The CDR3 sequence: CSVGDTANEAFF. CDR3 sequence (DNA): TGCAGCGTGGGGGACACGGCAAATGAAGCTTTCTTT. The V gene is TRBV29-1, the J gene TRBJ1-1; a weak D match, TRBD1 (6 bases). From germline, CDR1 is SQVTM and CDR2 ANQGSEA. V was clipped by 6 bases and J by 7 bases, with 15 bases between them. The CDR3 is 12 residues long. The complete variable domain, with remaining parts taken from reference TRBV29-1 and TRBJ1-1, reads SAVISQKPSRDICQRGTSLTIQCQVDSQVTMMFWYRQQPGQSLTLIATANQGSEATYESGFVIDKFPISRPNLTFSTLTVSNMSPEDSSIYLCSVGDTANEAFFGQGTRLTVV.

This clonotype was seen a few times. The chain has TRBV5-1 and TRBJ2-3; TRBD1 matches 7 bases. The CDR3 is made up of 16 amino acids. Germline V lookup: CDR1 SGHRS, CDR2 YFSETQ. V was pared by 4 bases and J by 0 bases, with 8 bases of the junction left unmatched. The DNA for the CDR3 is TGCGCCAGCAGCAACCGGGACAGACGGAGCACAGATACGCAGTATTTT. Translated: CASSNRDRRSTDTQYF.

The chain combines TRBV2 with TRBJ1-2, with 7 bases aligning to TRBD1. The CDR3 is made up of 16 amino acids. The V gene end was trimmed by 10 bases and the J gene end by 0 bases; junction bases not matched to a gene: 14. Germline V gene data show CDR1 as SNHLY and CDR2 as FYNNEI. The CDR3 nucleotides read TGTGCCACCGATCGAGGGGGCGTTTTGACTAACTATGGCTACACCTTC. Translated, it gives CATDRGGVLTNYGYTF.

This clonotype appeared many times. The chain couples TRBV10-3 to TRBJ2-5, with D perhaps matching TRBD2 (6 bases). Trimming left V 3 bases short and J 4 bases short, with 12 bases between. Per the germline V gene, CDR1 is ENHRY and CDR2 is SYGVKD. This CDR3 spans 14 amino acids. The CDR3 nucleotides are TGTGCCATCAGTGAAGTCCGGGGGTCAGAGACCCAGTACTTC. Residues: CAISEVRGSETQYF.

The rearrangement uses TRBV2 and TRBJ2-1; TRBD2 aligns across 12 bases. J was trimmed by 7 bases and V by 6 bases; bases with no gene match: 10. Germline V gene sequence: CDR1 SNHLY, CDR2 FYNNEI. The CDR3 runs to 16 residues. CDR3 loop: CASSALLAGGVNEQFF. Here the CDR3 DNA reads TGTGCCAGCAGCGCCTTACTAGCGGGGGGCGTAAATGAGCAGTTCTTC.

The chain employs TRBV30 and TRBJ2-2, with 11 nucleotides matching TRBD2. The CDR3 covers 12 residues. Germline trimming cut 5 bases from V and 10 bases from J; bases unmatched to any gene: 3. Germline CDR1 and CDR2: GTSNPN and SVGIG (reference sequence). This CDR3 is CAWQGLAEELFF. DNA of the CDR3: TGTGCCTGGCAGGGACTAGCGGAGGAGCTGTTTTTT.